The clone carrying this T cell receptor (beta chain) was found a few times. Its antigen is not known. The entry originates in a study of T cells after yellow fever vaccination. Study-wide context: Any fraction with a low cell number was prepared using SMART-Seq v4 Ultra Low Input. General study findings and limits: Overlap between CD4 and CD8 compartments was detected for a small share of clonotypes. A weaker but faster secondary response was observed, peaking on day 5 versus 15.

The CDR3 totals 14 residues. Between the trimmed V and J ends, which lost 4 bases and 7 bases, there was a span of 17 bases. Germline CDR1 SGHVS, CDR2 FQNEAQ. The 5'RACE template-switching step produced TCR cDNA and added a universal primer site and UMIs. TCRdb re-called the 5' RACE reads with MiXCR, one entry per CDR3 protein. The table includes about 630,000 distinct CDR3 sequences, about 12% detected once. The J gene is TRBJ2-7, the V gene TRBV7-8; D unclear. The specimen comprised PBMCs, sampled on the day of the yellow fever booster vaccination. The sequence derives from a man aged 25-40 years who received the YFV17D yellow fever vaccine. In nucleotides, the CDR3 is TGTGCCAGCAGCTCCCGGGCCTCCTTGGGGGAGCAGTACTTC. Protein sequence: CASSSRASLGEQYF. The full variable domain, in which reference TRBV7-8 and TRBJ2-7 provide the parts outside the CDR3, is GAGVSQSPRYKVAKRGQDVALRCDPISGHVSLFWYQQALGQGPEFLTYFQNEAQLDKSGLPSDRFFAERPEGSVSTLKIQRTQQEDSAVYLCASSSRASLGEQYFGPGTRLTVT.